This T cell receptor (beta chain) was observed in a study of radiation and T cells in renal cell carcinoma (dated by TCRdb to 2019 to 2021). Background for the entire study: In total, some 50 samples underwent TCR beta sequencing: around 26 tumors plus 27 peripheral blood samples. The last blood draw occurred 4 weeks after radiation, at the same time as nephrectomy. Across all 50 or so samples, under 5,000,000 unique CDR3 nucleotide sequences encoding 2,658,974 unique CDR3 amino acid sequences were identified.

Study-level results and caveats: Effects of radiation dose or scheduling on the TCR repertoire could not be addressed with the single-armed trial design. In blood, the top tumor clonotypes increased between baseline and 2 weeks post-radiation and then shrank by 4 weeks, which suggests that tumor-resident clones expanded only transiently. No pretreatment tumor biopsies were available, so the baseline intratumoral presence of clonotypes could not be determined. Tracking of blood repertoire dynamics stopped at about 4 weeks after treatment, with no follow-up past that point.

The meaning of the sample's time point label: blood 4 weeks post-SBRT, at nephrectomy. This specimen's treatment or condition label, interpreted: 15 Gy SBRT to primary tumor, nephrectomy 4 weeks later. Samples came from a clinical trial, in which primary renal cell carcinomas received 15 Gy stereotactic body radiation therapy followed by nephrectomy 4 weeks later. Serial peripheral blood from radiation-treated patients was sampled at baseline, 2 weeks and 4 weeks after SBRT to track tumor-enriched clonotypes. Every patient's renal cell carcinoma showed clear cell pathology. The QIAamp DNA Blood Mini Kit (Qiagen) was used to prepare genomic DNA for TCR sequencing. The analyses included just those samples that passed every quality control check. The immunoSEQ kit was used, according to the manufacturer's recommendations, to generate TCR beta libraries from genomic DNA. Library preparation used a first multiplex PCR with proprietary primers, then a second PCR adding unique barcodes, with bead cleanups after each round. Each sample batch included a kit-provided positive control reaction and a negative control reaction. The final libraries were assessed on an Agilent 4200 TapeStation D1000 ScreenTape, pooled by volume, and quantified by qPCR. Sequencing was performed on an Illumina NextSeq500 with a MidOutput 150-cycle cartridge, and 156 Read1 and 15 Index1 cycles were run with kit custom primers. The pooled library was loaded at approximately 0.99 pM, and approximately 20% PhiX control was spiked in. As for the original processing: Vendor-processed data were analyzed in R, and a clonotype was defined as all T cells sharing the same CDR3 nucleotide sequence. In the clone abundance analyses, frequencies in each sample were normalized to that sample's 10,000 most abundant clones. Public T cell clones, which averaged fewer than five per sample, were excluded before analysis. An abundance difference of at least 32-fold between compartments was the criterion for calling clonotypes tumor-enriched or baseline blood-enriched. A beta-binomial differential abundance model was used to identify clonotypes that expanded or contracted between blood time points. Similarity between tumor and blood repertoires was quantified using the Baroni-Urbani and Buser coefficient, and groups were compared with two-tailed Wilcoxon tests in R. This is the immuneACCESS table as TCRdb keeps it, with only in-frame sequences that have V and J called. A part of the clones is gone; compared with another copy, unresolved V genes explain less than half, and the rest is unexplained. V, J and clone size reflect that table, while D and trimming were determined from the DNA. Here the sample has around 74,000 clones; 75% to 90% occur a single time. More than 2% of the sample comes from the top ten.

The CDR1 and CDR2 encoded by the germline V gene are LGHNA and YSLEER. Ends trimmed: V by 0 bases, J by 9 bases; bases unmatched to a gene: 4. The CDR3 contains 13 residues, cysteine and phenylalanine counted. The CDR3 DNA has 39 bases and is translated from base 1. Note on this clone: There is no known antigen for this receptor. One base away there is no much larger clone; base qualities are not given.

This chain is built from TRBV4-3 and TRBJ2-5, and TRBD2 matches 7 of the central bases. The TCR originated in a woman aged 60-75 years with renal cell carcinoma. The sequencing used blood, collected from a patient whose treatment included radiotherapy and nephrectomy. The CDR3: CASSQEQAGAQYF. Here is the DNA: TGCGCCAGCAGCCAAGAGCAGGCGGGGGCCCAGTACTTC.